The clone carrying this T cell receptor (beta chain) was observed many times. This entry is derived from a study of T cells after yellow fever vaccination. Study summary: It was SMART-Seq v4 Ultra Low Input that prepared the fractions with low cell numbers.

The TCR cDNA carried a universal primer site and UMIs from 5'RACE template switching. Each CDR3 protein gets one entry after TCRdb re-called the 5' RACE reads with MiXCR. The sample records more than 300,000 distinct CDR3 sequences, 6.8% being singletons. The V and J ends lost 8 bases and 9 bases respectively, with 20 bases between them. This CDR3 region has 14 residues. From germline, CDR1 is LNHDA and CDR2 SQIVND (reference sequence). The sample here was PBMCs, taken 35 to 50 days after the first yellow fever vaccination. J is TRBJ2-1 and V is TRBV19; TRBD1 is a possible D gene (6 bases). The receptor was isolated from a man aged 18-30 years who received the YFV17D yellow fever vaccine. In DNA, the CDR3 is TGTGCCAGTCAACGGGCAGGGGTCTGGGGTGAGCAGTTCTTC. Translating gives CASQRAGVWGEQFF.